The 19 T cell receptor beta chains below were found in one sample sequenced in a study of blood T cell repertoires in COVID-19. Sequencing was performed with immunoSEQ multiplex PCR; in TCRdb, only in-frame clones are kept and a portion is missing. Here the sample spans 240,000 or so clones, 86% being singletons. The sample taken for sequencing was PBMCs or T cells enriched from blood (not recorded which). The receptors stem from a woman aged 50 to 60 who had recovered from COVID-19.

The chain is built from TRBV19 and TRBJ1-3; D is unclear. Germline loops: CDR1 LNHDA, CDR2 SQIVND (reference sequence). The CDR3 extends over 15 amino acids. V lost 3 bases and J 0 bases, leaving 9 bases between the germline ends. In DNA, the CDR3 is TGTGCCAGTAGTATTAACACGAACTCTGGAAACACCATATATTTT. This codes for CASSINTNSGNTIYF.

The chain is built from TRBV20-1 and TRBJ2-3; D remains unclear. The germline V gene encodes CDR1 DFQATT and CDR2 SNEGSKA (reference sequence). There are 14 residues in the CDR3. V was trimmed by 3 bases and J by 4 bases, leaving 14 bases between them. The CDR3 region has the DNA TGCAGTGCTAGTTCTCCTATCTTGGCAGATACGCAGTATTTT. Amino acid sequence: CSASSPILADTQYF.

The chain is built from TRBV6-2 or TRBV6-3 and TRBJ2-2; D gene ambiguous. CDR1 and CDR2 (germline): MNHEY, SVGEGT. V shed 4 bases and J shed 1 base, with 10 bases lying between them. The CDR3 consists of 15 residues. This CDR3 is CASSSNRVNTGELFF. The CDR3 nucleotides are TGTGCCAGCAGTTCTAACCGGGTGAACACCGGGGAGCTGTTTTTT.

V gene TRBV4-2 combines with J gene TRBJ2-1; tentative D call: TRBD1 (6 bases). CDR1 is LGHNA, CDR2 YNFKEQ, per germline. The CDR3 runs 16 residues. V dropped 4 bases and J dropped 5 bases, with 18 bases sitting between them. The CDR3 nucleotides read TGTGCCAGCAGCCTAGAGATGGGGGACACGAACAATGAGCAGTTCTTC. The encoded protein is CASSLEMGDTNNEQFF.

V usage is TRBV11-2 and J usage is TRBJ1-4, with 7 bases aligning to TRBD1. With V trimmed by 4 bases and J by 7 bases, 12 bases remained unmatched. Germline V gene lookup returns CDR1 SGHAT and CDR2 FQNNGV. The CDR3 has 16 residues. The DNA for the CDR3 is TGTGCCAGCAGCTCTCTGAGGGGGCTAGGTCTTGAAAAACTGTTTTTT. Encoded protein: CASSSLRGLGLEKLFF.

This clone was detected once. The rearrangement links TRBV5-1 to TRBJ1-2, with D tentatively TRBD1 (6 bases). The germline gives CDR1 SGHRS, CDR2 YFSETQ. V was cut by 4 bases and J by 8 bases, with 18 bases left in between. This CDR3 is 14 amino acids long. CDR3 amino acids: CASSQDGGRRGYTF. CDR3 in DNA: TGCGCCAGCAGCCAAGACGGGGGGCGCCGGGGCTACACCTTC.

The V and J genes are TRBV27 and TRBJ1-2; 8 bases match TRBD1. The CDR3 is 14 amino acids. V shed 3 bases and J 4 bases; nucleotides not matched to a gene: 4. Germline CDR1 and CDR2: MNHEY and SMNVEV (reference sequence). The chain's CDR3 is CASSFQDRVYGYTF. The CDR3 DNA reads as TGTGCCAGCAGTTTCCAGGACAGGGTCTATGGCTACACCTTC.

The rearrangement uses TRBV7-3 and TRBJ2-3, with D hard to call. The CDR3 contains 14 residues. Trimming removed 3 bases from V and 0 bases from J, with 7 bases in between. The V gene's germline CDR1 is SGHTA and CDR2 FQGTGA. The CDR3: CASSLQASTDTQYF. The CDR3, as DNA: TGTGCCAGCAGCTTGCAGGCCAGCACAGATACGCAGTATTTT.

The CDR3 DNA is TGTGCCAGCAGCCTCGGACAGGGGGGCTACACCTTC. Translating gives CASSLGQGGYTF. The chain has TRBV3-1 (or the pseudogene TRBV3-2) and TRBJ1-2, with 9 nucleotides matching TRBD1. The V gene end was trimmed by 4 bases and the J gene end by 8 bases; junction bases not matched to a gene: 2. CDR3 length: 12 amino acids. Per germline, CDR1 LGHDT and CDR2 YNNKEL (reference sequence).

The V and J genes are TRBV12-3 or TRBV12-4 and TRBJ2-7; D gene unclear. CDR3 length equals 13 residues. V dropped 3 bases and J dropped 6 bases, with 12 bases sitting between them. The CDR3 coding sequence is TGTGCCAGCAGTTTTTGGCTAGGAGCCGAGCAGTACTTC. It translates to CASSFWLGAEQYF.

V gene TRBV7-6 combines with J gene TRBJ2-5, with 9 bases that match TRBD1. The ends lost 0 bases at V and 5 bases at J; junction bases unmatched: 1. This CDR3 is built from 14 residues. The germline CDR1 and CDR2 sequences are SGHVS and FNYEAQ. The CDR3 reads CASSLAGQGETQYF. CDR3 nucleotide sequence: TGTGCCAGCAGCTTAGCGGGACAGGGTGAGACCCAGTACTTC.

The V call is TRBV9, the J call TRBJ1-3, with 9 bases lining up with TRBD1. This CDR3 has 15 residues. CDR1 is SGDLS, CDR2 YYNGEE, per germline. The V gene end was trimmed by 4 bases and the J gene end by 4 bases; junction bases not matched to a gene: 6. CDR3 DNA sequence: TGTGCCAGCAGCACCGGGACAGGGAACGGAAACACCATATATTTT. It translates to CASSTGTGNGNTIYF. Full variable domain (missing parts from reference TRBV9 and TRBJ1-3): DSGVTQTPKHLITATGQRVTLRCSPRSGDLSVYWYQQSLDQGLQFLIQYYNGEERAKGNILERFSAQQFPDLHSELNLSSLELGDSALYFCASSTGTGNGNTIYFGEGSWLTVV.

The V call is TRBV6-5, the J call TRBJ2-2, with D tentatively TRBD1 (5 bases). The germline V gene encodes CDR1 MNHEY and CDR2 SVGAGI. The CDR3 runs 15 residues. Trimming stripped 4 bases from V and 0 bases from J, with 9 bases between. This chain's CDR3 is CASSFWTSNTGELFF. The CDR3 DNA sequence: TGTGCCAGCAGTTTCTGGACATCGAACACCGGGGAGCTGTTTTTT.

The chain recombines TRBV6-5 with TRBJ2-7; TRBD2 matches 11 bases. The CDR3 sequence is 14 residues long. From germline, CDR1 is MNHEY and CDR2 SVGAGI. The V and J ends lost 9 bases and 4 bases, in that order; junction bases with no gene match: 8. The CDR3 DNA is TGTGCCAGTAGCGGGAGGGCCATTCGATACGAGCAGTACTTC. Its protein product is CASSGRAIRYEQYF.

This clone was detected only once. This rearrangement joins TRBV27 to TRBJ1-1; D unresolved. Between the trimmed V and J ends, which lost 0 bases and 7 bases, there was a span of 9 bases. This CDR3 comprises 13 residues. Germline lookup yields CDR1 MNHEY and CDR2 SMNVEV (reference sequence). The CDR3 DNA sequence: TGTGCCAGCAGTTTATCACTAATGGGTGAAGCTTTCTTT. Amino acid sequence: CASSLSLMGEAFF.

The CDR3 here is CASSIARQSNEQFF. The CDR3 nucleotides read TGTGCCAGTAGTATAGCCCGACAGTCCAATGAGCAGTTCTTC. The chain joins TRBV19 to TRBJ2-1; the D gene is possibly TRBD1 (5 bases). Germline-derived CDR1 and CDR2 are LNHDA and SQIVND (reference sequence). This CDR3 has 14 residues. V was shortened by 1 base and J by 6 bases, with 10 bases between the two germline ends.

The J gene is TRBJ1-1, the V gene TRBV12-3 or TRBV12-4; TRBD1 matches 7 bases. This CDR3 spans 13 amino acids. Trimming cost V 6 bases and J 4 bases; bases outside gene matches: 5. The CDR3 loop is CASRETGPTEAFF. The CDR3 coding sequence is TGTGCCAGCAGGGAGACAGGGCCCACTGAAGCTTTCTTT.

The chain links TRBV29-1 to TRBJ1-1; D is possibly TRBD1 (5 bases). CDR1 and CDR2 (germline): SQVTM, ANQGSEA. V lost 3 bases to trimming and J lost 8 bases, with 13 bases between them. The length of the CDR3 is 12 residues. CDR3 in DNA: TGCAGCGTTGATAACCTTGGGGCCGAAGCTTTCTTT. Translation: CSVDNLGAEAFF.

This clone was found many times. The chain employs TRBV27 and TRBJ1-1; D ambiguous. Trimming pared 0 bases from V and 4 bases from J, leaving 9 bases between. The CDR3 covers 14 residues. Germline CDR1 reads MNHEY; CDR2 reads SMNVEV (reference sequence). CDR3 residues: CASSLSHGSTEAFF. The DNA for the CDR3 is TGTGCCAGCAGTTTATCTCATGGGAGCACTGAAGCTTTCTTT.